This T cell receptor (beta chain) appears in the sequencing data of a study of CD8+CD57+ T cells in acquired aplastic anemia. Study background: An average of roughly 2.9 ug of DNA was obtained from sorted CD4+ and CD8+ cells.

Genomic DNA served as template for TCR beta VDJ and CDR3 profiling. Each CDR3 protein is one row after TCRdb ran MiXCR on the reads. The data show about 160,000 distinct CDR3 sequences, about 50% seen once. Patients sequenced had flow cytometry evidence of CD8+CD57+ cell expansion. Patients, without exception, had severe acquired aplastic anemia. This clonotype appeared a single time. Trimming cost V 4 bases and J 2 bases, with 14 bases left between them. The germline V gene encodes CDR1 KGHDR and CDR2 SFDVKD. CDR3 size: 16 residues. This receptor was taken from a human donor with aplastic anemia. This chain links TRBV24-1 with TRBJ1-5; D might be TRBD1 (5 bases). The sequenced sample was sorted CD4+, CD8+, or CD8+CD57+ T cells (not recorded which) from PBMCs. CDR3 sequence (DNA): TGTGCCACCAGTGAACAAAGTTGGGGGGGCAATCAGCCCCAGCATTTT. Its protein is CATSEQSWGGNQPQHF.